The rows below give T cell receptor beta chains drawn from one sample of a study of T cell responses to AZD1222 COVID-19 vaccine. The method was immunoSEQ multiplex PCR; TCRdb's version includes in-frame clones alone and lacks a portion of them. The sample records about 150,000 clones, 92% being singletons. The material was peripheral blood, obtained 28 days after the second AZD1222 dose. The source of these receptors is an adult who received the AZD1222 COVID-19 vaccine. Both conserved end residues are part of each CDR3. The D gene is left open where the match is weak. Some rows have no size entry. The others give once, few or many, or a class for an expanded clone.

D: -; V: TRBV21-1; J: TRBJ1-1; size: -; CDR3: CASSKMREGTEAFF; DNA: TGTGCCAGCAGCAAAATGCGGGAGGGGACTGAAGCTTTCTTT
D: TRBD2; V: TRBV10-3; J: TRBJ2-1; size: -; CDR3: CAIIGTSGEQFF; DNA: TGTGCCATCATCGGGACTAGTGGGGAGCAGTTCTTC
D: -; V: TRBV25-1; J: TRBJ2-3; size: -; CDR3: CASSDLRDTDTQYF; DNA: TGTGCCAGCAGTGATTTGAGGGACACAGATACGCAGTATTTT
D: -; V: TRBV18; J: TRBJ2-7; size: -; CDR3: CASSPPGSSSYEQYF; DNA: TGTGCCAGCTCCCCCCCTGGCTCAAGCTCCTACGAGCAGTACTTC
D: -; V: TRBV18; J: TRBJ1-1; size: -; CDR3: CASSPQEANTEAFF; DNA: TGTGCCAGCTCACCACAGGAGGCGAACACTGAAGCTTTCTTT
D: -; V: TRBV7-2; J: TRBJ1-2; size: -; CDR3: CASSLGEGRSGYTF; DNA: TGTGCCAGCAGCTTAGGAGAGGGGAGGTCGGGCTACACCTTC
D: -; V: TRBV28; J: TRBJ1-5; size: -; CDR3: CASSPGRGISQPQHF; DNA: TGTGCCAGCAGTCCGGGGCGGGGAATCAGTCAGCCCCAGCATTTT
D: -; V: TRBV12-2; J: TRBJ2-1; size: -; CDR3: CASRLTYGRTYNEQFF; DNA: TGTGCAAGTCGCTTAACCTACGGGAGGACCTACAATGAGCAGTTCTTC
D: TRBD2; V: TRBV5-1; J: TRBJ2-5; size: -; CDR3: CASSLALADTQETQYF; DNA: TGCGCCAGCAGCTTGGCTCTAGCGGACACCCAAGAGACCCAGTACTTC
D: TRBD1; V: TRBV6-5; J: TRBJ1-2; size: -; CDR3: CASSYVDRVDGYTF; DNA: TGTGCCAGCAGTTACGTGGACAGGGTGGATGGCTACACCTTC
D: -; V: TRBV18; J: TRBJ1-2; size: -; CDR3: CASSPFMDSRNYGYTF; DNA: TGTGCCAGCTCACCATTCATGGATTCGAGAAACTATGGCTACACCTTC
D: -; V: TRBV19; J: TRBJ2-2; size: -; CDR3: CASSIDGELFF; DNA: TGTGCCAGTAGTATAGACGGGGAGCTGTTTTTT
D: -; V: TRBV7-9; J: TRBJ2-3; size: -; CDR3: CASSLVWFDTSTDTQYF; DNA: TGTGCCAGCAGCTTAGTATGGTTCGATACTAGCACAGATACGCAGTATTTT
D: -; V: TRBV29-1; J: TRBJ1-1; size: -; CDR3: CSVNTEAFF; DNA: TGCAGCGTTAACACTGAAGCTTTCTTT
D: TRBD2; V: TRBV7-2; J: TRBJ2-7; size: -; CDR3: CASSLQSSGRGNEQYF; DNA: TGTGCCAGCAGCTTACAGTCTAGCGGGAGGGGCAACGAGCAGTACTTC
D: -; V: TRBV19; J: TRBJ1-1; size: -; CDR3: CASSGEDFVPMNTEAFF; DNA: TGTGCCAGTAGTGGGGAGGATTTTGTCCCTATGAACACTGAAGCTTTCTTT
D: -; V: TRBV9; J: TRBJ1-2; size: -; CDR3: CARGLCRPLGNYGYTF; DNA: TGTGCCAGGGGCCTGTGTAGGCCGCTGGGTAACTATGGCTACACCTTC
D: -; V: TRBV12-3/TRBV12-4; J: TRBJ2-3; size: -; CDR3: CASSQSIADTQYF; DNA: TGTGCCAGCAGCCAGAGTATTGCAGATACGCAGTATTTT
D: -; V: TRBV29-1; J: TRBJ2-1; size: once; CDR3: CSVRTGSPSGIPPSPEQFF; DNA: TGCAGCGTTCGGACAGGGTCGCCTAGCGGAATACCCCCTTCCCCTGAGCAGTTCTTC
D: -; V: TRBV3-1/TRBV3-2; J: TRBJ2-7; size: -; CDR3: CASSQDEVYEQYF; DNA: TGTGCCAGCAGCCAGGACGAAGTCTACGAGCAGTACTTC
D: TRBD2; V: TRBV6-5; J: TRBJ2-7; size: -; CDR3: CASSFLAGGPYEQYF; DNA: TGTGCCAGCAGTTTTCTAGCGGGAGGTCCCTACGAGCAGTACTTC
D: -; V: TRBV6-5; J: TRBJ1-6; size: -; CDR3: CASSYSNTLNSPLHF; DNA: TGTGCCAGCAGTTACTCGAACACGCTGAATTCACCCCTCCACTTT
D: -; V: TRBV7-9; J: TRBJ1-3; size: once; CDR3: CASSTLPLSGNTIYF; DNA: TGTGCCAGCAGCACCCTGCCCCTATCTGGAAACACCATATATTTT
D: TRBD2; V: TRBV2; J: TRBJ2-5; size: -; CDR3: CASRGTSGGPETQYF; DNA: TGTGCCAGCAGGGGGACTAGCGGGGGGCCAGAGACCCAGTACTTC
D: -; V: TRBV5-4; J: TRBJ1-6; size: -; CDR3: CASSLAGGINSPLHF; DNA: TGTGCCAGCAGCTTGGCTGGGGGGATTAATTCACCCCTCCACTTT
D: -; V: TRBV7-9; J: TRBJ2-7; size: once; CDR3: CASSLASGGGELAYEQYF; DNA: TGTGCCAGCAGCTTAGCATCCGGAGGAGGGGAGTTAGCCTACGAGCAGTACTTC
D: -; V: TRBV27; J: TRBJ1-2; size: -; CDR3: CASSLSDTLPRGYTF; DNA: TGTGCCAGCAGTTTATCGGACACCCTCCCGCGCGGCTACACCTTC
D: TRBD1; V: TRBV7-2; J: TRBJ1-2; size: -; CDR3: CASSLVRTGDYGYTF; DNA: TGTGCCAGCAGCTTAGTGAGGACAGGAGATTATGGCTACACCTTC
D: TRBD1; V: TRBV19; J: TRBJ2-1; size: -; CDR3: CASSIEVTGVRIDEQFF; DNA: TGTGCCAGTAGTATAGAGGTGACAGGGGTGAGGATTGATGAGCAGTTCTTC
D: TRBD2; V: TRBV11-3; J: TRBJ2-2; size: few; CDR3: CASSASGSPSNTGELFF; DNA: TGTGCCAGCAGTGCTAGCGGGAGCCCCTCGAACACCGGGGAGCTGTTTTTT
D: -; V: TRBV6-5; J: TRBJ2-7; size: -; CDR3: CASRLGGEQYF; DNA: TGTGCCAGCAGACTCGGTGGCGAGCAGTACTTC
D: -; V: TRBV6-5; J: TRBJ1-3; size: -; CDR3: CASSYSPGSSGNTIYF; DNA: TGTGCCAGCAGTTACTCCCCTGGGAGCTCTGGAAACACCATATATTTT
D: TRBD1; V: TRBV28; J: TRBJ1-1; size: -; CDR3: CASSFQGAPTEAFF; DNA: TGTGCCAGCAGTTTTCAGGGGGCCCCCACTGAAGCTTTCTTT
D: -; V: TRBV11-2; J: TRBJ1-1; size: -; CDR3: CASSLRELGAFF; DNA: TGTGCCAGCAGCTTAAGGGAATTAGGAGCTTTCTTT
D: -; V: TRBV6-1; J: TRBJ1-6; size: many; CDR3: CASSEAEENSPLHF; DNA: TGTGCCAGCAGTGAAGCTGAAGAAAATTCACCCCTCCACTTT
D: -; V: TRBV18; J: TRBJ1-4; size: -; CDR3: CASSPLVQVSNEKLFF; DNA: TGTGCCAGCTCACCACTCGTACAGGTCTCTAATGAAAAACTGTTTTTT
D: -; V: TRBV3-1/TRBV3-2; J: TRBJ2-3; size: -; CDR3: CASSLRDTDTQYF; DNA: TGTGCCAGCAGCCTTAGGGACACAGATACGCAGTATTTT
D: -; V: TRBV4-1; J: TRBJ1-2; size: -; CDR3: CASSRYYRAGYGYTF; DNA: TGCGCCAGCAGCCGCTACTACAGGGCGGGCTATGGCTACACCTTC
D: TRBD2; V: TRBV25-1; J: TRBJ2-1; size: -; CDR3: CASSGSLLAGEGNEQFF; DNA: TGTGCCAGCAGTGGCTCCCTACTAGCGGGAGAGGGCAATGAGCAGTTCTTC
D: -; V: TRBV11-2; J: TRBJ2-3; size: few; CDR3: CASSHRAGTDTQYF; DNA: TGTGCCAGCAGCCACCGGGCGGGGACAGATACGCAGTATTTT
D: -; V: TRBV27; J: TRBJ1-1; size: -; CDR3: CASSFHRWTEAFF; DNA: TGTGCCAGCAGTTTTCACAGGTGGACTGAAGCTTTCTTT
D: TRBD1; V: TRBV24-1; J: TRBJ2-7; size: -; CDR3: CATSDDGTGGLYEQYF; DNA: TGTGCCACCAGTGACGACGGGACAGGGGGCCTCTACGAGCAGTACTTC
D: TRBD2; V: TRBV7-2; J: TRBJ2-7; size: -; CDR3: CASLRGGEQYF; DNA: TGTGCCAGCCTACGGGGGGGCGAGCAGTACTTC
D: -; V: TRBV2; J: TRBJ1-1; size: once; CDR3: CASSWDGNTEAFF; DNA: TGTGCCAGCAGTTGGGACGGTAACACTGAAGCTTTCTTT
D: -; V: TRBV5-1; J: TRBJ1-1; size: -; CDR3: CASRTTVNTEAFF; DNA: TGCGCCAGCAGAACGACAGTGAACACTGAAGCTTTCTTT
D: TRBD2; V: TRBV18; J: TRBJ2-1; size: -; CDR3: CASSPPLAGGNNEQFF; DNA: TGTGCCAGCTCACCACCGTTGGCGGGAGGTAACAATGAGCAGTTCTTC
D: -; V: TRBV12-3/TRBV12-4; J: TRBJ2-1; size: -; CDR3: CASTPGDNEQFF; DNA: TGTGCCAGCACCCCGGGAGACAATGAGCAGTTCTTC
D: TRBD1; V: TRBV10-3; J: TRBJ1-5; size: -; CDR3: CAGGQGNQPQHF; DNA: TGTGCCGGGGGACAGGGGAATCAGCCCCAGCATTTT